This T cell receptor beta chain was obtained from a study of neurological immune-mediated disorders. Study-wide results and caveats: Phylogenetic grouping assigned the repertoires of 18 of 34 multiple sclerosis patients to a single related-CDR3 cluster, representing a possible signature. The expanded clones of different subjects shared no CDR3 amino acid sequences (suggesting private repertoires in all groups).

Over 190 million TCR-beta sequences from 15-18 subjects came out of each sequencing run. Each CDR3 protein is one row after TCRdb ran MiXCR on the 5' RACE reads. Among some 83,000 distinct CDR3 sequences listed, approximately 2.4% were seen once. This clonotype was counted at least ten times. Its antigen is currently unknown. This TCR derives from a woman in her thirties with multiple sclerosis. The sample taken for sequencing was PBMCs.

Here the CDR3 DNA reads TGTGCCAGCAGTCCAGATTCCTACGAGCAGTACTTC. This codes for CASSPDSYEQYF. The chain links TRBV28 to TRBJ2-7, with D uncertain. Trimming took 5 bases from V and 1 from J, leaving 6 bases between them. CDR3 size: 12 residues. Germline assignment: CDR1 MDHEN and CDR2 SYDVKM. The variable domain in full, with the rest retrieved from reference TRBV28 and TRBJ2-7, is DVKVTQSSRYLVKRTGEKVFLECVQDMDHENMFWYRQDPGLGLRLIYFSYDVKMKEKGDIPEGYSVSREKKERFSLILESASTNQTSMYLCASSPDSYEQYFGPGTRLTVT.